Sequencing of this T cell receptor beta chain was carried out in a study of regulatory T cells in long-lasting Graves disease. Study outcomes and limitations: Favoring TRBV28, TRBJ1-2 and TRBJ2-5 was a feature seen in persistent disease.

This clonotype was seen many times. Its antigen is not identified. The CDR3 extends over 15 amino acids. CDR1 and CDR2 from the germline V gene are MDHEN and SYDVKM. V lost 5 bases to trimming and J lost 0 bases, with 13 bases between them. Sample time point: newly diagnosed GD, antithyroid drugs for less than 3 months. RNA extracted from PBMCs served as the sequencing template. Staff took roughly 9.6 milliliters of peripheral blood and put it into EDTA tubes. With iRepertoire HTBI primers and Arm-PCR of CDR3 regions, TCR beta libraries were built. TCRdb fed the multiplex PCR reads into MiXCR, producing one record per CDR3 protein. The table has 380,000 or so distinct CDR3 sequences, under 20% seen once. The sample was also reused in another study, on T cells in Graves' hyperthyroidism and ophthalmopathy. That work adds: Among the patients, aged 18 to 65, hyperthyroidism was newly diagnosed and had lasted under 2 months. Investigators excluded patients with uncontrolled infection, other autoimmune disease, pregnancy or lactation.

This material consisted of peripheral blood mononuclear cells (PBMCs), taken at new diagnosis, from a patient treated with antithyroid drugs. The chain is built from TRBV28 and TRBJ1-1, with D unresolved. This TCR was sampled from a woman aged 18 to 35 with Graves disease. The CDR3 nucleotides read TGTGCCAGCAGTCCCCCATGGGTCATGAACACTGAAGCTTTCTTT. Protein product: CASSPPWVMNTEAFF.